The 15 T cell receptor beta chains below come from one sample, sequenced in a study of human T cells and chemical hapten exposure. The time point here: pre-sensitization, week 0. Stated treatment: therapeutic diphenylcyclopropenone sensitization with weekly scalp DPC. Each CDR3 protein gets one entry after TCRdb re-called the RACE reads with MiXCR. The sample includes 300,000 to 450,000 distinct CDR3 sequences, roughly 5.3% of them seen just once. The specimen was whole blood, collected in connection with sensitization to the hapten diphenylcyclopropenone (DPC). Receptor source: a woman in her 50s with alopecia areata. Some clones in this sample may be carry-over from other donors' samples.

This clonotype has ten or more counts. The chain recombines TRBV6-2 or TRBV6-3 with TRBJ2-6; D remains ambiguous. The germline V gene encodes CDR1 MNHEY and CDR2 SVGEGT. The CDR3 is 15 residues long. V shed 10 bases and J shed 1 base, with 14 bases lying between them. DNA of the CDR3: TGTGCCACCCAGCCGCACCGGTCTGGGGCCAACGTCCTGACTTTC. It is translated as CATQPHRSGANVLTF.

A word on this clonotype: This may stem from a read error, because a much larger clone lies one nucleotide away. Here the CDR3 reads CASSYSQDRGAQYF. CDR3 nucleotide sequence: TGTGCCAGCAGTTACTCCCAGGACAGGGGGGCCCAGTACTTC. V is TRBV6-6 and J is TRBJ2-5; 10 bases map to TRBD1. V trimming: 0 bases; J trimming: 9 bases; junction bases outside the gene matches: 4. Germline CDR1 MNHNY, CDR2 SVGAGI (reference sequence). The CDR3 length is 14 residues.

This clonotype was detected ten times or more. The J gene is TRBJ2-7, the V gene TRBV29-1; 9 nucleotides line up with TRBD2. After removal of 0 bases from V and 4 bases from J, the junction contained 7 bases not matched to a gene. Germline V gene lookup returns CDR1 SQVTM and CDR2 ANQGSEA. The CDR3 is 15 amino acids. The CDR3: CSVEDQRGAGYEQYF. CDR3 coding DNA: TGCAGCGTTGAAGACCAGCGGGGGGCCGGGTACGAGCAGTACTTC.

For this clonotype: A clone one base away is much larger, so this may be a read error. The rearrangement uses TRBV5-1 and TRBJ1-1, with D hard to call. Germline CDR1 and CDR2: SGHRS and YFSETQ. The CDR3 has 15 residues. Deletions cut 3 bases from V and 0 bases from J, with 12 bases between. CDR3 region: CASSSDSYLNTEAFF. The CDR3, as DNA: TGCGCCAGCAGCTCCGACTCTTACTTGAACACTGAAGCTTTCTTT.

The gene calls are TRBV6-5 and TRBJ2-1, with TRBD1 matching 7 bases. Germline V gives CDR1 MNHEY, CDR2 SVGAGI. V was clipped by 5 bases and J by 9 bases; unmatched bases: 13. The length of the CDR3 is 15 residues. This chain's CDR3 is CASSGDSIPLSEQFF. The DNA for the CDR3 is TGTGCCAGCAGTGGGGACAGCATACCCTTAAGTGAGCAGTTCTTC.

V usage is TRBV19 and J usage is TRBJ1-2; D not resolved. V lost 6 bases and J 3 bases, leaving 17 bases between the germline ends. Germline V gene sequence: CDR1 LNHDA, CDR2 SQIVND (reference sequence). This CDR3 comprises 15 residues. CDR3 in DNA: TGTGCCAGTAGCTCCCTGGATTCGGCTTACTATGGCTACACCTTC. Its protein is CASSSLDSAYYGYTF. The entire variable domain, with the rest obtained from reference TRBV19 and TRBJ1-2, is as follows: DGGITQSPKYLFRKEGQNVTLSCEQNLNHDAMYWYRQDPGQGLRLIYYSQIVNDFQKGDIAEGYSVSREKKESFPLTVTSAQKNPTAFYLCASSSLDSAYYGYTFGSGTRLTVV.

This rearrangement joins TRBV7-2 to TRBJ1-1, with no clear D. Germline CDR1 reads SGHTA; CDR2 reads FQGNSA. V was trimmed by 0 bases and J by 6 bases, leaving 8 bases between them. The CDR3 runs to 13 residues. CDR3: CASSLASSPEAFF. The CDR3 coding sequence is TGTGCCAGCAGCTTAGCGTCCAGCCCTGAAGCTTTCTTT.

V usage is TRBV19 and J usage is TRBJ2-1; D may correspond to TRBD1 or TRBD2 (5 bases each). Trimming removed 8 bases from V and 8 bases from J, with 16 bases in between. CDR3 length: 13 residues. Germline assignment: CDR1 LNHDA and CDR2 SQIVND (reference sequence). CDR3 sequence reads: CASRGTALDEQFF. The CDR3 DNA sequence: TGTGCCAGTCGAGGGACCGCTTTGGATGAGCAGTTCTTC.

This clonotype was counted ten times or more. The genes are TRBV6-6 and TRBJ2-1; D unresolved. The V gene's germline CDR1 is MNHNY and CDR2 SVGAGI (reference sequence). V dropped 3 bases and J dropped 8 bases, with 8 bases sitting between them. CDR3 length: 12 amino acids. The CDR3 DNA reads TGTGCCAGCAGTTATGCGGTTGATGAGCAGTTCTTC. Translating gives CASSYAVDEQFF.

There are a few counts of this clonotype. This chain uses TRBV28 with TRBJ1-2; no clear D gene. CDR3 length: 13 residues. The V gene's germline CDR1 is MDHEN and CDR2 SYDVKM. The V and J ends lost 2 bases and 4 bases respectively, with 8 bases between them. CDR3 DNA: TGTGCCAGCAGTTTAGCTGTCGGCTATGGCTACACCTTC. Its protein product is CASSLAVGYGYTF.

DNA of the CDR3: TGTGCCAGCAGGGTTGGACGGGGGGACAATGAGCAGTTCTTC. As protein: CASRVGRGDNEQFF. The chain recombines TRBV7-8 with TRBJ2-1; 7 nucleotides match TRBD2. The CDR3 contains 14 residues. The germline CDR1 and CDR2 sequences are SGHVS and FQNEAQ. V lost 6 bases to trimming and J lost 5 bases; unmatched junction nucleotides: 7.

V and J are TRBV5-5 and TRBJ1-1; unclear D gene. Trimming stripped 0 bases from V and 0 bases from J, with 6 bases between. Germline CDR1 SGHKS, CDR2 YYEKEE (reference sequence). CDR3 length equals 14 residues. The CDR3 DNA follows: TGTGCCAGCAGCTTGGTGTGGCTGAACACTGAAGCTTTCTTT. Its translation is CASSLVWLNTEAFF.

This clonotype has a count of ten or more. The chain combines TRBV15 with TRBJ2-1; D perhaps matches TRBD2 (6 bases). V lost 3 bases to trimming and J lost 7 bases, with 16 bases between them. Germline assignment: CDR1 LNHNV and CDR2 YYDKDF (reference sequence). The CDR3 contains 15 residues. CDR3 bases: TGTGCCACCAGCAGGGGCGGGATCAAGGGGAATGAGCAGTTCTTC. Encoded protein: CATSRGGIKGNEQFF.

This clonotype was seen ten or more times. CDR3: CASSLDGQGDTEAFF. DNA for the CDR3: TGCGCCAGCAGCTTGGATGGGCAGGGAGACACTGAAGCTTTCTTT. The V gene is TRBV5-1, the J gene TRBJ1-1; TRBD1 might be the D (5 bases). The CDR3 is 15 residues long. Germline CDR1 and CDR2: SGHRS and YFSETQ. V gave up 0 bases and J gave up 3 bases, with 12 bases separating them.

V gene TRBV11-2 combines with J gene TRBJ2-6; 10 positions agree with TRBD1. CDR1 SGHAT and CDR2 FQNNGV come from the germline V gene. V shed 4 bases, J shed 2 bases, and the junction held 11 bases outside the gene matches. This CDR3 is 19 amino acids long. The CDR3 sequence: CASSSPSGTGVAGANVLTF. DNA for the CDR3: TGTGCCAGCAGCTCCCCCTCCGGGACAGGGGTGGCTGGGGCCAACGTCCTGACTTTC. Together with reference TRBV11-2 and TRBJ2-6, the CDR3 gives the full variable domain: EAGVAQSPRYKIIEKRQSVAFWCNPISGHATLYWYQQILGQGPKLLIQFQNNGVVDDSQLPKDRFSAERLKGVDSTLKIQPAKLEDSAVYLCASSSPSGTGVAGANVLTFGAGSRLTVL.